This T cell receptor (beta chain) derives from a study of shared clonotypes between healthy human individuals. Germline V gene sequence: CDR1 SGDLS, CDR2 YYNGEE. The CDR3 is 13 residues long. The V end lost 2 bases, the J end lost 0 bases, and 2 bases lay between the germline ends. Some clones are missing from TCRdb's copy, which holds only in-frame ones; the method was immunoSEQ multiplex PCR. The sample carries millions of clones, 85% to 95% recorded once. Naive CD8 cells were CD45RO-negative, positively selected for CCR7, excluding terminally differentiated effector memory CD45RA+ cells. As concerns this clone: The sample has other DNA sequences that encode this CDR3 too.

This clonotype originated in a man in his late teens or twenties in good health. Some clones in this sample may be carry-over from other donors' samples. Sequencing was done on a sample of naive CD8+ T cells from PBMCs. The chain is built from TRBV9 and TRBJ2-2; D uncertain. The chain's CDR3 is CASSVTNTGELFF. The CDR3 DNA is TGTGCCAGCAGCGTTACGAACACCGGGGAGCTGTTTTTT.